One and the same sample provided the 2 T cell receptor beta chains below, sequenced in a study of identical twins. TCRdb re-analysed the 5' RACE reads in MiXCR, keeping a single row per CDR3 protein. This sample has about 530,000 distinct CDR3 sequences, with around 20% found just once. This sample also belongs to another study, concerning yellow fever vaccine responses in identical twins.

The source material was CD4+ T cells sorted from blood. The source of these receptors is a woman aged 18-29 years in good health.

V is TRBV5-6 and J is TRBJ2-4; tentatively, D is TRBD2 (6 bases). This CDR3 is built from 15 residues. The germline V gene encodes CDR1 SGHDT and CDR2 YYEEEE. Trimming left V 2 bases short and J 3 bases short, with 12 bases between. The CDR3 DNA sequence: TGTGCCAGCAGCTTTATGGAGGGCGGCAAAAACATTCAGTACTTC. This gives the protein CASSFMEGGKNIQYF.

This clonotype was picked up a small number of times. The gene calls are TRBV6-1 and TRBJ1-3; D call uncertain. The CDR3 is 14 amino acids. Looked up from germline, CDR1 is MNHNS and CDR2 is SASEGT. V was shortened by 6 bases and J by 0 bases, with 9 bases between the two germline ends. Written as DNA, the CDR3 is TGTGCCAGCAGCATTAACCTCTCTGGAAACACCATATATTTT. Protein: CASSINLSGNTIYF.